This TCR beta chain appears in the sequencing data of a study of response to subunit inactivated influenza vaccine. The germline V gene encodes CDR1 LGHDT and CDR2 YNNKEL (reference sequence). The V and J ends lost 6 bases and 6 bases, in that order; junction bases with no gene match: 5. This CDR3 spans 15 amino acids. TCRdb used MiXCR to reprocess the RT-PCR reads, holding one entry per CDR3 protein. This repertoire shows some 500,000 distinct CDR3 sequences, roughly 27% found once; its top ten account for around 1.8%. This TCR was sampled from a man aged 50-59 years who received an inactivated influenza vaccine. The starting material was CD4+ T cells sorted from PBMCs, obtained more than 4 days after vaccination. The chain recombines TRBV3-1 with TRBJ2-3; 14 bases line up with TRBD2. The CDR3 nucleotides read TGTGCCAGCAGGGCAGGGACTAGCGGGAGTGATACGCAGTATTTT. This encodes CASRAGTSGSDTQYF.